The clone carrying this TCR beta chain was detected ten times or more. TCRdb redid the calling of the RACE reads with MiXCR, one entry per CDR3 protein. The data hold roughly 250,000 distinct CDR3 sequences, with approximately 8.6% observed a single time. The sample is drawn from a study of human T cells and chemical hapten exposure. In germline, CDR1 is SGHTA, CDR2 FQGNSA. CDR3 size: 14 residues. The V and J ends lost 5 bases and 6 bases respectively, with 14 bases between them. Time point given: pre-sensitization, week 0. Regarding treatment: therapeutic diphenylcyclopropenone sensitization with weekly scalp DPC.

The sequence came from a woman aged 40 to 50 with alopecia areata. Some clones in this sample may be carry-over from other donors' samples. The chain combines TRBV7-2 with TRBJ1-3; perhaps TRBD1 as D (5 bases). This material consisted of whole blood, taken in connection with sensitization to the hapten diphenylcyclopropenone (DPC). DNA for the CDR3: TGTGCCAGCAGCCGGATTATAGGGGAAAACACCATATATTTT. Its protein product is CASSRIIGENTIYF.